This T cell receptor beta chain was recovered during a study of blood T cells in healthy people across ages. Note on this clonotype: Antigen specificity is unknown.

A second PCR of 7 to 11 cycles used a sample-barcoded 5' primer and a J-beta primer mix. TCRdb ran MiXCR on the 5' RACE reads and lists one entry per CDR3 protein. This sample has some 1.4 million distinct CDR3 sequences; around 39% occur once, and the top ten carry roughly 7.9%. CDR1 WNHNN and CDR2 SYGVQD come from the germline V gene (reference sequence). CDR3 length equals 14 residues. Trimming took off 2 bases at V and 7 bases at J, with 14 bases between the two ends. Study-wide points: When set beside aged donors, long-lived donors presented more naive CD4+ cells and higher diversity. TCR beta diversity per million T cells fell roughly linearly with age. Across samples, TCR beta diversity tracked strongly with naive T cell percentage.

Sequencing was done on a sample of blood. This sequence joins TRBV10-1 and TRBJ2-5; D gene ambiguous. The receptor comes from a woman in her late teens or twenties in good health. The CDR3 sequence: CASSERPVVGTQYF. The CDR3 DNA is TGCGCCAGCAGTGAGAGACCCGTCGTGGGGACCCAGTACTTC.